This T cell receptor beta chain was recovered during a study of blood T cell repertoires in COVID-19. Across the study: Sites in the United States, Italy and Spain provided acute and convalescent COVID-19 samples. Sources were T cells, B-cell-depleted T cells, or PBMCs; the material itself was cDNA or gDNA.

In the authors' methods: It was from reference gene primer amplification that nucleated cell counts were estimated. Generated by immunoSEQ multiplex PCR, the TCRdb table keeps only in-frame clones and is missing some. The V and J calls and clone size were taken over from that table, and D and trimming were inferred from the DNA. The profile shows some 290,000 clones, approximately 90% of them singletons. Germline loops: CDR1 MNHEY, CDR2 SVGAGI. V was pared by 2 bases and J by 4 bases, with 11 bases between. This CDR3 contains 15 residues. Sequenced: peripheral blood. V gene TRBV6-5 combines with J gene TRBJ1-4; unclear D gene. The receptor's source is a woman aged 45-65 years who had recovered from COVID-19. The CDR3, as DNA: TGTGCCAGCAGTTACGACGCAGGCCTTAATGAAAAACTGTTTTTT. Protein sequence: CASSYDAGLNEKLFF.